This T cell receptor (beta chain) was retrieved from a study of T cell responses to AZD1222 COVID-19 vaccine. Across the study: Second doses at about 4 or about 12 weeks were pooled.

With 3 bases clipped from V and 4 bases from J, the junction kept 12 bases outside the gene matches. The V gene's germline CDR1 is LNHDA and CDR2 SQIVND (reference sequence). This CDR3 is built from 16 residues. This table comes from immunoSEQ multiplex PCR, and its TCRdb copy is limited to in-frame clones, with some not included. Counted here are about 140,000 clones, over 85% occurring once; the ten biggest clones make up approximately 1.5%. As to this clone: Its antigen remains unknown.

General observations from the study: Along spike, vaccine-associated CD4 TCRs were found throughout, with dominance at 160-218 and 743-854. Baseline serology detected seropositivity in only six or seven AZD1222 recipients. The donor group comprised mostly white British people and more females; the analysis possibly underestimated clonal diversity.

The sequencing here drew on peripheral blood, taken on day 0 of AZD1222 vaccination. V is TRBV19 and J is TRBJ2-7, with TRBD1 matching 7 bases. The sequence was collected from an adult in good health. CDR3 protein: CASSISSTGVGYEQYF. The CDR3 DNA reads TGTGCCAGTAGTATCTCCTCTACAGGGGTCGGGTACGAGCAGTACTTC.